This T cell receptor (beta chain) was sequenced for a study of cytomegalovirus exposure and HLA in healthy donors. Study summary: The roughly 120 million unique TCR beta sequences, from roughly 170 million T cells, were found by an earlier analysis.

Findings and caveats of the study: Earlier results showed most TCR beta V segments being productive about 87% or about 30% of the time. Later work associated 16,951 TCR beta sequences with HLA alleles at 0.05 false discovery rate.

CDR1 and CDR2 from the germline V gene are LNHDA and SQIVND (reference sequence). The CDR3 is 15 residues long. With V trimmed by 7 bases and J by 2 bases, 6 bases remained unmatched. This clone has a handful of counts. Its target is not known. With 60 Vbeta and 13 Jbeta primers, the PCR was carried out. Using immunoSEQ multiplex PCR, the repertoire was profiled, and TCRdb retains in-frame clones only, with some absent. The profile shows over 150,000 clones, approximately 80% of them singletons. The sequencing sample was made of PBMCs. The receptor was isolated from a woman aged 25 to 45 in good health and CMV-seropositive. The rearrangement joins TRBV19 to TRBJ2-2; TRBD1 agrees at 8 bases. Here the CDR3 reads CASNFGTGNTGELFF. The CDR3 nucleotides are TGTGCCAGTAATTTTGGGACAGGTAACACCGGGGAGCTGTTTTTT.